The present TCR beta chain was sequenced within a study of blood T cell repertoires in COVID-19. About the research overall: COVID-19 samples from acute and convalescent phases originated in the United States, Italy and Spain. Sources were T cells, B-cell-depleted T cells, or PBMCs; the material itself was cDNA or gDNA.

As originally analysed: Counts of nucleated cells, estimated from reference gene primer amplification, were obtained. Generated by immunoSEQ multiplex PCR, the TCRdb table keeps only in-frame clones and is missing some. That table gives V, J and clone size, and the DNA gave D and trimming. The sample lists 200,000 to 250,000 clones, roughly 82% occurring once. What the recovered Cohort 3 donors had was two negative PCRs, clearance, or symptom resolution. From germline, CDR1 is MNHNS and CDR2 SASEGT. V was clipped by 3 bases and J by 8 bases; unmatched bases: 1. This CDR3 spans 12 amino acids. The clonotype comes from a woman between 45 and 65 years old who had recovered from COVID-19. This chain links TRBV6-1 with TRBJ1-5, with TRBD1 matching 7 bases. The sequenced material came from PBMCs or T cells enriched from blood (not recorded which). The CDR3 bases are TGTGCCAGCAGTGATGGACAGGAGCCCCAGCATTTT. Protein: CASSDGQEPQHF.